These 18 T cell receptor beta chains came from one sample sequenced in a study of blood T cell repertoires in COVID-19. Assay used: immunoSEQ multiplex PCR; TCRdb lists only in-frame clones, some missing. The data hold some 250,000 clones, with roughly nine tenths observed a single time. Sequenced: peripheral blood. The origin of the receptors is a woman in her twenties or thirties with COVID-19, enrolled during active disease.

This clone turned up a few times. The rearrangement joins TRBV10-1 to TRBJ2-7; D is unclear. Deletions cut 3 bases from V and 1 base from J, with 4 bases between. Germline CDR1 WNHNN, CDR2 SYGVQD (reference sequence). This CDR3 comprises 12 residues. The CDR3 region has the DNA TGCGCCAGCAGTGACCCTTCCTACGAGCAGTACTTC. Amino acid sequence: CASSDPSYEQYF.

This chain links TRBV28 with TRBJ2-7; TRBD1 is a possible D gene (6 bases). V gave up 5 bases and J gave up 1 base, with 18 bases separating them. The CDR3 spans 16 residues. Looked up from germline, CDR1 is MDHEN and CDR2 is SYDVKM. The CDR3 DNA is TGTGCCAGCAGTCTTGCAGCCGGGACAATATCCTACGAGCAGTACTTC. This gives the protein CASSLAAGTISYEQYF.

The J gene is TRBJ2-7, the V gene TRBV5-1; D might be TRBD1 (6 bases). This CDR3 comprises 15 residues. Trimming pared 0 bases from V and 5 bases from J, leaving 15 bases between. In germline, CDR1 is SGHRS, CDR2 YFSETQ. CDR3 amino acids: CASSLVGAGVDEQYF. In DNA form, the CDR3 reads TGCGCCAGCAGCTTGGTAGGGGCAGGGGTGGACGAGCAGTACTTC.

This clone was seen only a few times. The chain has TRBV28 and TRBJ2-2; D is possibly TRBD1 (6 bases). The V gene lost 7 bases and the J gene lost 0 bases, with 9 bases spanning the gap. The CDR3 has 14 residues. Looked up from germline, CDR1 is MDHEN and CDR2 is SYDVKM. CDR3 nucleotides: TGTGCCAGCAACCCAGGGGCGAACACCGGGGAGCTGTTTTTT. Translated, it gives CASNPGANTGELFF.

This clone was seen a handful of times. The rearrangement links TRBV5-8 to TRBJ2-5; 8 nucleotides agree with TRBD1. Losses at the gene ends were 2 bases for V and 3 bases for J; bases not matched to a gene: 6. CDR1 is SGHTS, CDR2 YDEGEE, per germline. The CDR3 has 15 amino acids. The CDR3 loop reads CASSFPGTGEETQYF. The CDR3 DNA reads TGTGCCAGCAGCTTCCCCGGGACAGGTGAAGAGACCCAGTACTTC.

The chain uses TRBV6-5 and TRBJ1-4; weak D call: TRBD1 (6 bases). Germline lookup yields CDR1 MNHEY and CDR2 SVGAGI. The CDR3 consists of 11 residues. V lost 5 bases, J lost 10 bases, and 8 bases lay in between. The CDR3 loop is CASSNRAKLFF. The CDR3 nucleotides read TGTGCCAGCAGTAACAGGGCAAAACTGTTTTTT.

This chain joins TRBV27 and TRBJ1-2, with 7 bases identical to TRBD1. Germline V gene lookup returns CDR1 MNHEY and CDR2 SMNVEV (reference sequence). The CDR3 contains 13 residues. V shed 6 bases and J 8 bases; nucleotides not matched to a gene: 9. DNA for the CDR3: TGTGCCAGCAGCCACGGGACAGTTGAGGGCTACACCTTC. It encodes CASSHGTVEGYTF.

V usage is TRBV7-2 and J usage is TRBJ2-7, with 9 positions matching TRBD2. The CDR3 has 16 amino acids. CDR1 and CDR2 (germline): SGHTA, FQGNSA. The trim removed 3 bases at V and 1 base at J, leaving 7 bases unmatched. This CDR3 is CASSLGSGGLSYEQYF. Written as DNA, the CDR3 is TGTGCCAGCAGCTTGGGGAGCGGGGGGCTATCCTACGAGCAGTACTTC.

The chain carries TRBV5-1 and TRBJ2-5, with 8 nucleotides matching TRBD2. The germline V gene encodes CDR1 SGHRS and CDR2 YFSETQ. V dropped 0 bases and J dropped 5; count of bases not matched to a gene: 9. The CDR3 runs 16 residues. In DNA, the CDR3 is TGCGCCAGCAGCTTGGCTTGGCGGGGGGCAGCTGAGACCCAGTACTTC. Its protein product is CASSLAWRGAAETQYF. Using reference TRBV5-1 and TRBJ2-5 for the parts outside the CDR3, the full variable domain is KAGVTQTPRYLIKTRGQQVTLSCSPISGHRSVSWYQQTPGQGLQFLFEYFSETQRNKGNFPGRFSGRQFSNSRSEMNVSTLELGDSALYLCASSLAWRGAAETQYFGPGTRLLVL.

The CDR3 loop is CASSPGAEKLFF. DNA of the CDR3: TGCGCCAGCAGCCCTGGAGCGGAAAAACTGTTTTTT. The chain carries TRBV5-1 and TRBJ1-4; D remains unclear. The CDR3 is 12 residues long. CDR1 is SGHRS, CDR2 YFSETQ, per germline. V was trimmed by 4 bases and J by 8 bases, leaving 9 bases between them.

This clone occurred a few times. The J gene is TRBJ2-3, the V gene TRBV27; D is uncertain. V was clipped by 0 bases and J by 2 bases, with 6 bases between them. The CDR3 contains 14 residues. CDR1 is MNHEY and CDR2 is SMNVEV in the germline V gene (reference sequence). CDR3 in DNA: TGTGCCAGCAGTTTATCACATCACACAGATACGCAGTATTTT. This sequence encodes CASSLSHHTDTQYF.

The CDR3 nucleotides read TGTGCCAGCAGTGAGGTGGAGAGCACAGATACGCAGTATTTT. Translating gives CASSEVESTDTQYF. The rearrangement links TRBV2 to TRBJ2-3, with D uncertain. The CDR3 sequence is 14 residues long. Per germline, CDR1 SNHLY and CDR2 FYNNEI. With 3 bases removed from V and 0 bases from J, the gap between germline ends came to 7 bases.

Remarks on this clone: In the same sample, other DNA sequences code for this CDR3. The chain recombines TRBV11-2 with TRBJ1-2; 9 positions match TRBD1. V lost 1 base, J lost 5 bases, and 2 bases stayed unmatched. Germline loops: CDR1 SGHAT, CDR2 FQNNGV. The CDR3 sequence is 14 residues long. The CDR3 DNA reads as TGTGCCAGCAGCTTAGTACAGGGGGCTTATGGCTACACCTTC. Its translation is CASSLVQGAYGYTF.

CDR3 nucleotides: TGTGCCAGCAGCCTGCTAGCGGGGGCCTTCACAGATACGCAGTATTTT. Translated: CASSLLAGAFTDTQYF. This sequence joins TRBV7-2 and TRBJ2-3; 10 bases line up with TRBD2. The V and J ends lost 5 bases and 2 bases, in that order; junction bases with no gene match: 7. Germline loops: CDR1 SGHTA, CDR2 FQGNSA. The CDR3 runs to 16 residues.

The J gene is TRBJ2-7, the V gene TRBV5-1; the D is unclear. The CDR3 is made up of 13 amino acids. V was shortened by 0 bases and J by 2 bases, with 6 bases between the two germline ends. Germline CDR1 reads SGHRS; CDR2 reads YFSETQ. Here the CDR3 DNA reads TGCGCCAGCAGCTTGGCAAGCCCCTACGAGCAGTACTTC. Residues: CASSLASPYEQYF.

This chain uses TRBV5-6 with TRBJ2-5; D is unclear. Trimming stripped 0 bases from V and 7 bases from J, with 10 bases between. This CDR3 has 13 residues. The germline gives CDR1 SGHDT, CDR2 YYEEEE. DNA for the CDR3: TGTGCCAGCAGCTTGGGCCTTACCAGGACCCAGTACTTC. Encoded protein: CASSLGLTRTQYF.

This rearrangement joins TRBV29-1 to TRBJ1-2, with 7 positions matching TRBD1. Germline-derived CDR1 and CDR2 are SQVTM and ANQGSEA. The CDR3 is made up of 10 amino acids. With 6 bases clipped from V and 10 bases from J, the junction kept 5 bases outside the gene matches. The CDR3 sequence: CSVVTGDYTF. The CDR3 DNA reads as TGCAGCGTAGTCACAGGGGACTACACCTTC.

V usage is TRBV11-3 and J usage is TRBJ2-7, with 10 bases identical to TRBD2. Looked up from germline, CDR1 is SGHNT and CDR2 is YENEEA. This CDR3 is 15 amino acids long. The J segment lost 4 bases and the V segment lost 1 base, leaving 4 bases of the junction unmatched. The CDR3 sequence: CASSLASGGGYEQYF. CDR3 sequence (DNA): TGTGCCAGCAGCTTAGCTAGCGGGGGTGGATACGAGCAGTACTTC.